One sample yielded the 28 T cell receptor beta chains listed below, sequenced in a study of early T cells in non-severe SARS-CoV-2 infection. TCRdb reprocessed the 5' RACE reads via MiXCR and lists one record per CDR3 protein. The sample contains under 60,000 distinct CDR3 sequences, 7% to 9% of which appear only once. Sequencing was done on a sample of whole blood. Every receptor here comes from an adult who was a healthcare worker with PCR-confirmed SARS-CoV-2 infection or an uninfected control (not recorded which).

The rearrangement uses TRBV6-2 or TRBV6-3 and TRBJ2-2; either TRBD1 or TRBD2 may supply D (5 bases each). Germline V gene sequence: CDR1 MNHEY, CDR2 SVGEGT. The CDR3 loop spans 13 amino acids. Trimming cost V 5 bases and J 6 bases, with 10 bases left between them. CDR3 sequence: CASSRTGPGELFF. CDR3 bases: TGTGCCAGCAGTCGGACGGGGCCCGGGGAGCTGTTTTTT.

With respect to this clonotype: Because it lacks the conserved phenylalanine or tryptophan at the end, this CDR3 is likely a read error. It is unclear where the CDR3 begins or ends on the DNA, so no DNA is shown, and the CDR3 is as TCRdb lists it. J is TRBJ1-1 and V is TRBV2. The germline gives CDR1 SNHLY, CDR2 FYNNEI. Including both end residues, the CDR3 is 11 amino acids long. The CDR3: CASSEMFWPSY.

V usage is TRBV15 and J usage is TRBJ2-3; perhaps D is TRBD1 or TRBD2 (6 bases each). CDR3 length equals 14 residues. Germline-derived CDR1 and CDR2 are LNHNV and YYDKDF (reference sequence). With 5 bases removed from V and 3 bases from J, the gap between germline ends came to 12 bases. CDR3 in DNA: TGTGCCACCAGCGTCGGGGGCTCGACAGATACGCAGTATTTT. It codes for CATSVGGSTDTQYF.

This clonotype was detected ten times or more. The rearrangement joins TRBV4-1 to TRBJ1-4; no reliable D call. CDR1 is MGHRA and CDR2 is YSYEKL in the germline V gene. Trimming took off 0 bases at V and 2 bases at J, with 10 bases between the two ends. The CDR3 loop spans 16 amino acids. The CDR3: CASSQERRGTNEKLFF. The CDR3 DNA follows: TGCGCCAGCAGCCAAGAAAGGCGCGGGACTAATGAAAAACTGTTTTTT.

The chain couples TRBV4-1 to TRBJ2-1; D is unresolved. CDR1 is MGHRA and CDR2 is YSYEKL in the germline V gene. The CDR3 sequence is 14 residues long. Trimming shortened V by 3 bases and J by 1 base, and 7 bases separated the two germline ends. The CDR3 sequence: CASSQNPSYNEQFF. In nucleotides, the CDR3 is TGCGCCAGCAGCCAGAACCCATCCTACAATGAGCAGTTCTTC.

This clonotype has a handful of counts. An end of the junction differs from the germline gene, which may be a read error. The J gene is TRBJ2-2, the V gene TRBV7-6; D may be TRBD2 (6 bases). Germline V gene lookup returns CDR1 SGHVS and CDR2 FNYEAQ. The CDR3 has 17 residues. For the CDR3, the DNA is TGTGCCAGCAACTTAGCGTCCCGGGAGTTTGACACCGGGGAGCTGTTTTTT. Protein: CASNLASREFDTGELFF.

This clonotype occurred many times. V usage is TRBV2 and J usage is TRBJ2-1; 8 bases align to TRBD1. V lost 8 bases to trimming and J lost 3 bases; unmatched junction nucleotides: 3. The CDR3 runs 13 residues. Per germline, CDR1 SNHLY and CDR2 FYNNEI. CDR3 region: CASGGQGYNEQFF. As DNA, the CDR3 is TGTGCCAGCGGAGGACAGGGCTACAATGAGCAGTTCTTC.

DNA of the CDR3: TGTGCCAGCAGTTACTCGACAGCGGGGATAGATACGCAGTATTTT. It specifies CASSYSTAGIDTQYF. The J gene is TRBJ2-3, the V gene TRBV6-5; 7 bases line up with TRBD2. After removal of 0 bases from V and 5 bases from J, the junction contained 5 bases not matched to a gene. CDR3 length: 15 residues. The germline CDR1 and CDR2 sequences are MNHEY and SVGAGI.

In its sample, this clonotype was seen many times. V and J are TRBV27 and TRBJ2-3, with TRBD2 as a possible D gene (5 bases). Trimming shortened V by 5 bases and J by 0 bases, and 18 bases separated the two germline ends. The CDR3 consists of 17 residues. CDR1 is MNHEY, CDR2 SMNVEV, per germline (reference sequence). CDR3 residues: CASSRPEARGSTDTQYF. The CDR3 DNA sequence: TGTGCCAGCAGTCGCCCCGAGGCACGAGGGAGCACAGATACGCAGTATTTT.

This clonotype was seen repeatedly, ten times or more. V gene TRBV6-2 or TRBV6-3 combines with J gene TRBJ2-6; D gene unclear. The CDR3 has 15 amino acids. The germline CDR1 and CDR2 sequences are MNHEY and SVGEGT. Trimming cost V 2 bases and J 0 bases, with 5 bases left between them. The CDR3 coding sequence is TGTGCCAGCAGTTACGCCGGCTCTGGGGCCAACGTCCTGACTTTC. Its translation: CASSYAGSGANVLTF.

This clonotype was observed many times. The chain employs TRBV7-6 and TRBJ2-1; no reliable D call. The CDR3 spans 15 residues. Trimming cost V 1 base and J 4 bases, with 11 bases left between them. The V gene's germline CDR1 is SGHVS and CDR2 FNYEAQ. CDR3 bases: TGTGCCAGCAGCTTAGAGTCCGGTCTTTACAATGAGCAGTTCTTC. Its translation is CASSLESGLYNEQFF.

This clonotype has at least ten counts. The chain couples TRBV28 to TRBJ2-1; 7 nucleotides agree with TRBD1. The germline gives CDR1 MDHEN, CDR2 SYDVKM. Unmatched junction bases numbered 6, after V lost 5 bases and J lost 5 bases. The CDR3 consists of 14 residues. The CDR3 reads CASSPPGQHNEQFF. The CDR3 DNA sequence: TGTGCCAGCAGTCCACCGGGACAGCACAATGAGCAGTTCTTC.

This clonotype has more than one count but fewer than ten. The chain has TRBV5-8 and TRBJ1-5, with 8 bases matching TRBD1. Germline loops: CDR1 SGHTS, CDR2 YDEGEE. The J segment lost 4 bases and the V segment lost 4 bases, leaving 10 bases of the junction unmatched. The length of the CDR3 is 16 residues. The CDR3 bases are TGTGCCAGCAGCAGGAAGGGCAGGGGGCTTAATCAGCCCCAGCATTTT. It codes for CASSRKGRGLNQPQHF.

V gene TRBV7-9 combines with J gene TRBJ1-1, with TRBD1 matching over 10 bases. The CDR3 is 17 amino acids. V trimming: 6 bases; J trimming: 0 bases; junction bases outside the gene matches: 10. CDR1 is SEHNR, CDR2 FQNEAQ, per germline (reference sequence). The CDR3 DNA reads as TGTGCCAGCAGAGCCGGGACAGGGGCCCAGGTGAACACTGAAGCTTTCTTT. It encodes CASRAGTGAQVNTEAFF.

Many counts were recorded for this clonotype. The DNA of the CDR3 is TGTGCCTCCGGAAGGGGGCCTGAAGCTTTCTTT. It yields the protein CASGRGPEAFF. V gene TRBV2 combines with J gene TRBJ1-1; 7 bases fit TRBD1. The V segment lost 11 bases and the J segment 6 bases; nucleotides outside the gene matches: 6. CDR1 and CDR2 (germline): SNHLY, FYNNEI. The CDR3 is made up of 11 amino acids. Combining the CDR3 with reference TRBV2 and TRBJ1-1 gives the whole variable domain EPEVTQTPSHQVTQMGQEVILRCVPISNHLYFYWYRQILGQKVEFLVSFYNNEISEKSEIFDDQFSVERPDGSNFTLKIRSTKLEDSAMYFCASGRGPEAFFGQGTRLTVV.

In its sample, this clonotype was seen many times. This chain uses TRBV28 with TRBJ2-7; no clear D. The CDR3 consists of 14 residues. Trimming shortened V by 2 bases and J by 7 bases, and 15 bases separated the two germline ends. CDR1 and CDR2 (germline): MDHEN, SYDVKM. The CDR3 loop reads CASSLEGPPREQYF. In DNA form, the CDR3 reads TGTGCCAGCAGTTTAGAAGGGCCCCCTCGGGAGCAGTACTTC.

The chain employs TRBV29-1 and TRBJ2-7, with D possibly TRBD2 on 5 matching bases. The CDR3 length is 14 residues. The V end was cut by 0 bases, the J end by 3 bases, with 12 bases between. CDR1 is SQVTM, CDR2 ANQGSEA, per germline. The CDR3 nucleotides read TGCAGCGTTGAAGACCCACAGCGGCGCTACGAGCAGTACTTC. It yields the protein CSVEDPQRRYEQYF.

The table lists this clonotype with many counts. The chain has TRBV11-2 and TRBJ1-2; 7 nucleotides align to TRBD1. The germline CDR1 and CDR2 sequences are SGHAT and FQNNGV. This CDR3 spans 12 amino acids. The trim removed 4 bases at V and 10 bases at J, leaving 6 bases unmatched. CDR3 in amino acids: CASSSRQGVYTF. The CDR3 DNA reads TGTGCCAGCAGCTCCCGACAGGGTGTCTACACCTTC.

This clonotype occurred a few times. The rearrangement joins TRBV20-1 to TRBJ1-1, with D tentatively TRBD1 (5 bases). CDR1 is DFQATT and CDR2 is SNEGSKA in the germline V gene (reference sequence). V lost 0 bases, J lost 3 bases, and 11 bases lay in between. This CDR3 has 14 residues. CDR3: CSARDYRGDTEAFF. The CDR3 DNA reads TGCAGTGCTAGAGATTATCGGGGGGACACTGAAGCTTTCTTT.

The rearrangement joins TRBV10-1 to TRBJ2-7, with D possibly called TRBD1 or TRBD2 (5 bases each). This CDR3 is 15 amino acids long. Germline V gene data show CDR1 as WNHNN and CDR2 as SYGVQD (reference sequence). The V and J ends lost 2 bases and 2 bases respectively, with 13 bases between them. The CDR3: CASSETRDRTYEQYF. CDR3 bases: TGCGCCAGCAGTGAGACCCGGGACCGAACCTACGAGCAGTACTTC.

This clonotype was counted between two and nine times. The chain joins TRBV23-1 to TRBJ1-5, with a possible D match to TRBD1 (6 bases). TRBV23-1 is an ORF, and what it does is uncertain. With 6 bases removed from V and 3 bases from J, the gap between germline ends came to 18 bases. The CDR3 is 16 residues long. The CDR3 is CASSLTPGADNQPQHF. The CDR3 nucleotides are TGCGCCAGCAGCCTAACCCCGGGGGCGGACAATCAGCCCCAGCATTTT.

As for this clonotype: An end of the junction does not agree with germline; a read error may underlie this. The chain uses TRBV7-9 and TRBJ2-1; 7 nucleotides agree with TRBD1. This CDR3 spans 11 amino acids. The germline V gene has CDR1 SEHNR and CDR2 FQNEAQ (reference sequence). CDR3 loop: CASSLAGQLLW. The CDR3 nucleotides read TGTGCCAGCAGCTTAGCGGGACAGCTCCTTTGG.

The CDR3: CSAFSTVYNEQFF. In DNA form, the CDR3 reads TGCAGTGCTTTTTCGACAGTCTACAATGAGCAGTTCTTC. The chain uses TRBV20-1 and TRBJ2-1, with D perhaps matching TRBD1 (5 bases). Trimming took off 5 bases at V and 3 bases at J, with 11 bases between the two ends. The CDR3 is made up of 13 amino acids. CDR1 and CDR2 (germline): DFQATT, SNEGSKA (reference sequence).

In its sample, this clonotype was seen a few times. The CDR3 DNA follows: TGTGCCAGTAGTATCGCGACTAGCGGGGGGAATGAGCAGTTCTTC. Translated, it gives CASSIATSGGNEQFF. The chain combines TRBV19 with TRBJ2-1, with TRBD2 matching 13 bases. This CDR3 has 15 residues. V lost 3 bases to trimming and J lost 7 bases; unmatched junction nucleotides: 3. Germline V CDR1 and CDR2: LNHDA, SQIVND (reference sequence).

In this sample, this clonotype turned up a few times. This chain links TRBV6-1 with TRBJ2-4, with 9 positions matching TRBD1. Per germline, CDR1 MNHNS and CDR2 SASEGT. The CDR3 runs to 12 residues. V gave up 7 bases and J gave up 8 bases; unmatched junction bases: 3. CDR3 in amino acids: CASTDRGYIQYF. In DNA form, the CDR3 reads TGTGCCAGCACCGACAGGGGGTACATTCAGTACTTC.

This clonotype was seen more than once but under ten times. CDR3 residues: CASSPNSIEQFF. The CDR3 nucleotides are TGTGCCAGCAGCCCCAACTCGATTGAGCAGTTCTTC. V is TRBV7-8 and J is TRBJ2-1; D is uncertain. Germline V gene data show CDR1 as SGHVS and CDR2 as FQNEAQ. The CDR3 has 12 residues. Trimming cost V 5 bases and J 9 bases, with 11 bases left between them.

This clonotype was counted at least ten times. This chain joins TRBV10-3 and TRBJ1-5; D is possibly TRBD1 (5 bases). The CDR3 extends over 12 amino acids. CDR1 and CDR2 from the germline V gene are ENHRY and SYGVKD. V lost 8 bases and J lost 7, with 12 bases in between. This CDR3 reads CAISTGGQPQHF. CDR3 coding DNA: TGTGCCATCTCCACAGGTGGGCAGCCCCAGCATTTT.

This clonotype showed up many times. The gene calls are TRBV9 and TRBJ1-6; D is uncertain. The germline V gene encodes CDR1 SGDLS and CDR2 YYNGEE. The CDR3 length is 16 residues. The V gene lost 0 bases and the J gene lost 4 bases, with 11 bases spanning the gap. CDR3: CASSVGVGEYNSPLHF. CDR3 sequence (DNA): TGTGCCAGCAGCGTAGGTGTCGGGGAGTATAATTCACCCCTCCACTTT.